Each of the 27 T cell receptor beta chains below was sequenced from the same sample in a study of PD-L1 blockade in urothelial cancer. Clones were read by immunoSEQ multiplex PCR, and TCRdb kept only the in-frame ones, dropping some. The sample consists of 45,000 to 60,000 clones, 75% to 85% of them appearing once. Regarding time point: pretreatment peripheral blood. The starting material was PBMCs, obtained around atezolizumab (anti-PD-L1) treatment. The source of these receptors is a man aged 45-60 years with urothelial cancer.

DNA for the CDR3: TGCGCCAGCAGTTCCGGCGGGGCGGGCAATCAGCCCCAGCATTTT. This sequence encodes CASSSGGAGNQPQHF. V usage is TRBV10-2 and J usage is TRBJ1-5; D is perhaps TRBD1 (5 bases). Trimming took 5 bases from V and 2 from J, leaving 13 bases between them. This CDR3 region has 15 residues. Germline V gene lookup returns CDR1 WSHSY and CDR2 SAAADI.

The chain joins TRBV5-1 to TRBJ2-1; D might be TRBD1 (5 bases). In germline, CDR1 is SGHRS, CDR2 YFSETQ. The V and J ends lost 0 bases and 6 bases respectively, with 16 bases between them. This CDR3 has 16 amino acids. CDR3: CASSLVQAGMGNEQFF. The CDR3 region has the DNA TGCGCCAGCAGCTTGGTACAGGCTGGGATGGGCAATGAGCAGTTCTTC.

This chain connects TRBV11-2 to TRBJ1-1; possible D gene TRBD1, 5 bases. V was trimmed by 6 bases and J by 11 bases, leaving 19 bases between them. The CDR3 extends over 13 amino acids. CDR1 and CDR2 from the germline V gene are SGHAT and FQNNGV. The CDR3 is CASSTLGTGGAFF. For the CDR3, the DNA is TGTGCCAGCAGTACTTTGGGGACCGGGGGGGCTTTCTTT.

This chain links TRBV27 with TRBJ2-2, with 7 bases lining up with TRBD2. Germline V lookup: CDR1 MNHEY, CDR2 SMNVEV (reference sequence). J lost 2 bases, V lost 4 bases, and 7 bases had no gene match. The CDR3 spans 16 residues. The CDR3 loop reads CASSSDGRINTGELFF. In DNA, the CDR3 is TGTGCCAGCAGTTCCGACGGGAGGATAAACACCGGGGAGCTGTTTTTT.

This chain links TRBV2 with TRBJ2-2; TRBD1 matches 7 bases. J was trimmed by 8 bases and V by 4 bases; bases with no gene match: 10. CDR3 length: 15 residues. Germline CDR1 and CDR2: SNHLY and FYNNEI. CDR3 coding DNA: TGTGCCAGCAGTGGGGGTGACAGGGCAACTGGGGAGCTGTTTTTT. Translation gives CASSGGDRATGELFF.

The rearrangement uses TRBV5-6 and TRBJ2-1; 9 bases agree with TRBD2. Germline CDR1 reads SGHDT; CDR2 reads YYEEEE. The CDR3 covers 15 residues. J gave up 10 bases and V 0 bases, and 8 bases lay outside the gene matches. The CDR3 here is CASSLEVAGVDEQFF. DNA of the CDR3: TGTGCCAGCAGCTTGGAGGTAGCGGGGGTGGACGAGCAGTTCTTC.

The gene calls are TRBV5-1 and TRBJ1-6, with TRBD1 matching 9 bases. CDR3 length: 14 amino acids. V lost 2 bases, J lost 11 bases, and 5 bases stayed unmatched. CDR1 SGHRS and CDR2 YFSETQ come from the germline V gene. The CDR3 loop is CASSFATGGAPLHF. For the CDR3, the DNA is TGCGCCAGCAGCTTCGCCACAGGGGGCGCACCCCTCCACTTT.

CDR3 nucleotides: TGCGCCAGCAGTTTTTCGAGGGGGACAGTGAACACTGAAGCTTTCTTT. The encoded protein is CASSFSRGTVNTEAFF. The gene calls are TRBV10-1 and TRBJ1-1; TRBD1 matches at 7 bases. Germline lookup yields CDR1 WNHNN and CDR2 SYGVQD (reference sequence). Trimming took 5 bases from V and 0 from J; bases not matched to a gene: 9. The CDR3 loop spans 16 amino acids.

V gene TRBV11-2 combines with J gene TRBJ2-3; D might be TRBD1 (5 bases). The length of the CDR3 is 18 residues. The ends were cut back, 0 bases at V and 4 bases at J, with 20 bases in the middle. In germline, CDR1 is SGHAT, CDR2 FQNNGV. The CDR3 DNA follows: TGTGCCAGCAGCTTAGAGATGTCCAGCGCCTTCAGGGCAGATACGCAGTATTTT. Encoded protein: CASSLEMSSAFRADTQYF. The variable domain in full, with the rest retrieved from reference TRBV11-2 and TRBJ2-3, is EAGVAQSPRYKIIEKRQSVAFWCNPISGHATLYWYQQILGQGPKLLIQFQNNGVVDDSQLPKDRFSAERLKGVDSTLKIQPAKLEDSAVYLCASSLEMSSAFRADTQYFGPGTRLTVL.

The chain couples TRBV2 to TRBJ2-7, with D hard to call. This CDR3 has 13 residues. Germline CDR1 reads SNHLY; CDR2 reads FYNNEI. The V and J ends lost 6 bases and 6 bases respectively, with 15 bases between them. The CDR3 loop is CASRGAPVGEQYF. The CDR3 DNA is TGTGCCAGCAGGGGCGCCCCAGTGGGCGAGCAGTACTTC.

CDR3 coding DNA: TGTGCCACCAGCAGAGATTCGGGGGGCCCAGATACGCAGTATTTT. Its protein product is CATSRDSGGPDTQYF. The chain has TRBV15 and TRBJ2-3; D possibly corresponds to TRBD2 (7 bases). V gave up 0 bases and J gave up 4 bases, with 11 bases separating them. The germline CDR1 and CDR2 sequences are LNHNV and YYDKDF (reference sequence). The CDR3 contains 15 residues.

This clone was found a few times. The J gene is TRBJ2-7, the V gene TRBV2; the match to TRBD2 covers 7 bases. CDR3 length: 14 residues. V was clipped by 8 bases and J by 5 bases; unmatched bases: 12. Germline values: CDR1 SNHLY, CDR2 FYNNEI. CDR3 sequence (DNA): TGTGCCAGCTCCTGGACTAGGGTGGTAGACGAGCAGTACGTC. The encoded protein is CASSWTRVVDEQYV.

V usage is TRBV30 and J usage is TRBJ1-5; 9 bases map to TRBD1. The V gene end was trimmed by 2 bases and the J gene end by 5 bases; junction bases not matched to a gene: 1. Germline V lookup: CDR1 GTSNPN, CDR2 SVGIG (reference sequence). The CDR3 has 13 amino acids. This CDR3 is CAWSRTGDQPQHF. The CDR3 DNA sequence: TGTGCCTGGAGTCGGACAGGGGATCAGCCCCAGCATTTT.

The chain employs TRBV7-9 and TRBJ1-5; 9 bases are shared with TRBD1. The CDR3 spans 16 residues. Germline CDR1 is SEHNR and CDR2 is FQNEAQ (reference sequence). After removal of 3 bases from V and 2 bases from J, the junction contained 5 bases not matched to a gene. DNA for the CDR3: TGTGCCAGCAGCTTCTCCGGGACAGGGCGCAATCAGCCCCAGCATTTT. Translation gives CASSFSGTGRNQPQHF. Full variable domain (outside the CDR3, taken from reference TRBV7-9 and TRBJ1-5): DTGVSQNPRHKITKRGQNVTFRCDPISEHNRLYWYRQTLGQGPEFLTYFQNEAQLEKSRLLSDRFSAERPKGSFSTLEIQRTEQGDSAMYLCASSFSGTGRNQPQHFGDGTRLSIL.

V gene TRBV9 combines with J gene TRBJ2-5; D possibly corresponds to TRBD2 (5 bases). This CDR3 is 12 amino acids long. Trimming pared 4 bases from V and 4 bases from J, leaving 8 bases between. Germline V lookup: CDR1 SGDLS, CDR2 YYNGEE. The CDR3 DNA follows: TGTGCCAGCAGCCTACGGGGAGAGACCCAGTACTTC. This translates into CASSLRGETQYF. The complete variable domain, with remaining parts taken from reference TRBV9 and TRBJ2-5, reads DSGVTQTPKHLITATGQRVTLRCSPRSGDLSVYWYQQSLDQGLQFLIQYYNGEERAKGNILERFSAQQFPDLHSELNLSSLELGDSALYFCASSLRGETQYFGPGTRLLVL.

The chain employs TRBV6-1 and TRBJ1-2; D is perhaps TRBD1 (6 bases). Germline V gene data show CDR1 as MNHNS and CDR2 as SASEGT. The length of the CDR3 is 13 residues. Trimming cost V 5 bases and J 8 bases, with 15 bases left between them. CDR3 DNA: TGTGCCAGCAGTCAGGATCAGGGGACGGGCTACACCTTC. This sequence encodes CASSQDQGTGYTF.

This chain uses TRBV2 with TRBJ2-1; 9 bases map to TRBD2. The junction had 13 bases not matched to a gene; V was cut back by 5 bases and J by 5 bases. The CDR3 covers 17 residues. From germline, CDR1 is SNHLY and CDR2 FYNNEI. The CDR3 is CASSLGPLAGAHNEQFF. Here the CDR3 DNA reads TGTGCCAGCAGTTTAGGACCTTTAGCGGGGGCCCACAATGAGCAGTTCTTC.

The V and J genes are TRBV5-8 and TRBJ2-5; D gene unclear. CDR1 and CDR2 from the germline V gene are SGHTS and YDEGEE. Trimming left V 0 bases short and J 1 base short, with 10 bases between. CDR3 length: 15 amino acids. This chain's CDR3 is CASSLELGSQETQYF. CDR3 coding DNA: TGTGCCAGCAGCTTGGAGCTGGGCAGCCAAGAGACCCAGTACTTC.

V usage is TRBV9 and J usage is TRBJ2-5; D possibly corresponds to TRBD2 (5 bases). The germline V and J ends were trimmed by 5 bases and 1 base, with 9 bases remaining between them. Germline-derived CDR1 and CDR2 are SGDLS and YYNGEE. This CDR3 contains 13 residues. This CDR3 is CASSTGVQETQYF. CDR3 nucleotides: TGTGCCAGCAGTACCGGGGTCCAAGAGACCCAGTACTTC.

This clone was picked up a small number of times. The identical CDR3 is also encoded by other nucleotide sequences in the sample. V and J are TRBV19 and TRBJ2-1, with D maybe TRBD2 (5 bases). The CDR3 runs to 11 residues. The germline gives CDR1 LNHDA, CDR2 SQIVND (reference sequence). The germline V and J ends were trimmed by 3 bases and 10 bases, with 7 bases remaining between them. The CDR3 DNA follows: TGTGCCAGTAGTATGGGCGGGGAGCAGTTCTTC. Amino acid sequence: CASSMGGEQFF.

The V call is TRBV2, the J call TRBJ1-4; a weak D match, TRBD1 (6 bases). Germline CDR1 and CDR2: SNHLY and FYNNEI. The CDR3 consists of 14 residues. V was shortened by 6 bases and J by 0 bases, with 8 bases between the two germline ends. The CDR3 is CASRRTATNEKLFF. DNA for the CDR3: TGTGCCAGCAGAAGGACAGCAACTAATGAAAAACTGTTTTTT. The whole variable domain, filled in from reference TRBV2 and TRBJ1-4, reads EPEVTQTPSHQVTQMGQEVILRCVPISNHLYFYWYRQILGQKVEFLVSFYNNEISEKSEIFDDQFSVERPDGSNFTLKIRSTKLEDSAMYFCASRRTATNEKLFFGSGTQLSVL.

The V and J genes are TRBV7-9 and TRBJ2-1; 14 positions agree with TRBD2. V dropped 1 base and J dropped 5; count of bases not matched to a gene: 7. Germline CDR1 SEHNR, CDR2 FQNEAQ (reference sequence). The CDR3 loop spans 18 amino acids. In nucleotides, the CDR3 is TGTGCCAGCAGCTTAGTGGCTCGGACTAGCGGGAGGAACAATGAGCAGTTCTTC. Residues: CASSLVARTSGRNNEQFF.

This chain links TRBV11-1 with TRBJ2-4; the D gene is possibly TRBD1 (6 bases). Germline CDR1 is SGHAT and CDR2 is FQDESV (reference sequence). CDR3 length equals 15 residues. Trimming removed 4 bases at V and 0 bases at J, with 10 bases between. CDR3 bases: TGTGCCAGCAGCTCCCCGACAGGAGCCAAAAACATTCAGTACTTC. Amino acid sequence: CASSSPTGAKNIQYF.

V usage is TRBV2 and J usage is TRBJ2-1; D is possibly TRBD2 (5 bases). The CDR3 loop spans 11 amino acids. V shed 3 bases and J shed 8 bases, with 5 bases lying between them. Germline V gives CDR1 SNHLY, CDR2 FYNNEI. The CDR3 loop is CASSDSDEQFF. In DNA, the CDR3 is TGTGCCAGCAGTGATAGCGATGAGCAGTTCTTC.

The chain combines TRBV7-2 with TRBJ2-1; TRBD2 agrees at 8 bases. CDR1 and CDR2 from the germline V gene are SGHTA and FQGNSA. Germline trimming cut 1 base from V and 4 bases from J; bases unmatched to any gene: 12. There are 18 residues in the CDR3. CDR3 coding DNA: TGTGCCAGCAGCTTAGTAGCTTCACTCAGCGGGGGATACAATGAGCAGTTCTTC. It is translated as CASSLVASLSGGYNEQFF. Full variable domain (missing parts from reference TRBV7-2 and TRBJ2-1): GAGVSQSPSNKVTEKGKDVELRCDPISGHTALYWYRQSLGQGLEFLIYFQGNSAPDKSGLPSDRFSAERTGGSVSTLTIQRTQQEDSAVYLCASSLVASLSGGYNEQFFGPGTRLTVL.

The chain links TRBV6-1 to TRBJ2-5; the D gene is possibly TRBD2 (5 bases). This CDR3 is built from 13 residues. Germline lookup yields CDR1 MNHNS and CDR2 SASEGT. Between the trimmed V and J ends, which lost 8 bases and 1 base, there was a span of 11 bases. Written as DNA, the CDR3 is TGTGCCAGCGGACTGGCGTTCCAAGAGACCCAGTACTTC. Translation gives CASGLAFQETQYF.

The V gene is TRBV5-1, the J gene TRBJ2-2, with D tentatively TRBD2 (6 bases). Trimming took 2 bases from V and 2 from J, leaving 10 bases between them. CDR3 length equals 15 residues. Germline CDR1 and CDR2: SGHRS and YFSETQ. The CDR3 nucleotides read TGCGCCAGCAGCTTAGACGGGAGTAACACCGGGGAGCTGTTTTTT. It specifies CASSLDGSNTGELFF.